The clone carrying this TCR beta chain showed up just a few times. As yet, its antigen is unknown. The sample originates from a study of PD-1 blockade in classical Hodgkin lymphoma. All the patients suffered relapse after autologous stem cell transplantation, and brentuximab vedotin exposure differed. General study results and limits: Sources of repertoire differences remain undefined, possibly disease activity or prior therapy.

Only in-frame clones appear in the TCRdb table, and some are missing; sequencing was by immunoSEQ multiplex PCR. Of more than 90,000 clones listed, roughly 80% are singletons. This sequence was found in a human donor with classical Hodgkin lymphoma. Sequenced here: peripheral blood mononuclear cells (PBMCs), sampled before the second cycle of nivolumab.

The CDR3 reads CASGGAASTDTQYF. The CDR3, as DNA: TGTGCCAGCGGGGGCGCGGCTAGCACAGATACGCAGTATTTT. This chain connects TRBV7-3 to TRBJ2-3; TRBD1 might be the D (6 bases). Between the trimmed V and J ends, which lost 8 bases and 0 bases, there was a span of 12 bases. The CDR3 sequence is 14 residues long. The germline gives CDR1 SGHTA, CDR2 FQGTGA.